This T cell receptor beta chain was sequenced during a study of blood T cell repertoires in COVID-19. Across the study: The United States, Italy and Spain provided the acute and convalescent COVID-19 samples. The analysed material was cDNA or gDNA that came from T cells, B-cell-depleted T cells, or PBMCs.

Original handling: Estimates of nucleated cell counts were drawn from the amplification of reference gene primers. The assay was immunoSEQ multiplex PCR, and TCRdb's table has in-frame clones only and misses some. V and J calls and clone size come straight from that table; D and trimming were deduced from the DNA. This sample carries about 230,000 clones, 65% to 90% of them seen once, and the ten largest clones take around 1.5%. This clone has more than one count but fewer than ten. This CDR3 has 14 amino acids. The germline V gene encodes CDR1 LNHDA and CDR2 SQIVND (reference sequence). The ends were cut back, 1 base at V and 5 bases at J, with 12 bases in the middle.

The specimen was peripheral blood. This TCR came from a woman between 40 and 55 years old who had recovered from COVID-19. The chain joins TRBV19 to TRBJ2-7; a possible D gene is TRBD1 (6 bases). The CDR3 region is CASSIVSGDDEQYF. For the CDR3, the DNA is TGTGCCAGTAGTATAGTTTCAGGGGACGACGAGCAGTACTTC.